Listed below are T cell receptor beta chains from one sample, sequenced in a study of graft-versus-host responses after intestinal transplantation. Sequencing was performed with immunoSEQ multiplex PCR; in TCRdb, only in-frame clones are kept and a portion is missing. The table shows nearly 100,000 clones, with more than 80% occurring only once. Material: PBMCs, obtained approximately 420 days after intestinal transplant. The source is a human patient who received an intestinal transplant, so some T cells may come from the graft donor. CDR3s include the opening cysteine and the closing phenylalanine or tryptophan. The order of the fields is clone size, CDR3 length, D gene, V gene, J gene, CDR3 DNA, CDR3 protein. The D gene is left open where the match is weak. Expanded clones get a size class; other rows say once, few or many, or leave the size out.

size: NA
length: 13
D: TRBD1
V: TRBV29-1
J: TRBJ1-2
DNA: TGCAGCGTTGGTCGGACAGGGTCCTCTGGCTACACCTTC
CDR3: CSVGRTGSSGYTF

size: once
length: 11
D: NA
V: TRBV6-6
J: TRBJ1-1
DNA: TGTGCCAGCAGAACAGGGAATAGCGCTTTCTTT
CDR3: CASRTGNSAFF

size: NA
length: 13
D: NA
V: TRBV2
J: TRBJ2-1
DNA: TGTGCCAGCAGTGAAGGGGGGCGGAGTGAGCAGTTCTTC
CDR3: CASSEGGRSEQFF

size: NA
length: 13
D: NA
V: TRBV6-5
J: TRBJ1-3
DNA: TGTGCCAGTTCTAAACCCTCTGGAAACACCATATATTTT
CDR3: CASSKPSGNTIYF

size: NA
length: 15
D: TRBD2
V: TRBV10-3
J: TRBJ2-7
DNA: TGTGCCATCAGGGGGACTAGCGGGGAGACATACGAGCAGTACTTC
CDR3: CAIRGTSGETYEQYF

size: NA
length: 16
D: NA
V: TRBV7-3
J: TRBJ1-1
DNA: TGTGCCAGCAGCTTAGGACCCCCGGGGGCCGACACTGAAGCTTTCTTT
CDR3: CASSLGPPGADTEAFF

size: NA
length: 14
D: TRBD1
V: TRBV7-9
J: TRBJ2-7
DNA: TGTGCCAGCAGCCCGAGGGACAGCCGCAGCGAGCAGTACTTC
CDR3: CASSPRDSRSEQYF

size: NA
length: 13
D: NA
V: TRBV5-4
J: TRBJ2-7
DNA: TGTGCCAGCAGCCCGCGCCGTTCCTACGAGCAGTACTTC
CDR3: CASSPRRSYEQYF

size: NA
length: 15
D: NA
V: TRBV5-1
J: TRBJ2-5
DNA: TGCGCCAGCAGCTTGGGACCCGGAGGGGCAGAGACCCAGTACTTC
CDR3: CASSLGPGGAETQYF

size: NA
length: 15
D: NA
V: TRBV28
J: TRBJ1-5
DNA: TGTGCCAGCGAACGGGGGAGTCGGAGCAATCAGCCCCAGCATTTT
CDR3: CASERGSRSNQPQHF

size: NA
length: 15
D: NA
V: TRBV11-2
J: TRBJ1-2
DNA: TGTGCCAGCAGCCCCCGGGACCCAGGAGGGTATGGCTACACCTTC
CDR3: CASSPRDPGGYGYTF

size: few
length: 15
D: TRBD1
V: TRBV11-2
J: TRBJ2-4
DNA: TGTGCCAGCAGCTTAGGTTACAGGGGTCAAAACATTCAGTACTTC
CDR3: CASSLGYRGQNIQYF

size: NA
length: 14
D: NA
V: TRBV6-1
J: TRBJ1-6
DNA: TGTGCCAGCAGAGACCGGGGGGGGAATTCACCCCTCCACTTT
CDR3: CASRDRGGNSPLHF

size: once
length: 16
D: NA
V: TRBV7-9
J: TRBJ2-3
DNA: TGTGCCAGCAGCCCGGGAAACGGGGTTGGCACAGATACGCAGTATTTT
CDR3: CASSPGNGVGTDTQYF

size: NA
length: 16
D: TRBD1
V: TRBV12-5
J: TRBJ2-7
DNA: TGTGCTAGTGGTTTGGTACTAGGGACAGGGGCCCACGAGCAGTACTTC
CDR3: CASGLVLGTGAHEQYF

size: NA
length: 15
D: NA
V: TRBV9
J: TRBJ2-1
DNA: TGTGCCAGCAGCGTATCCGGCTTAGCTAACAATGAGCAGTTCTTC
CDR3: CASSVSGLANNEQFF

size: NA
length: 15
D: TRBD1
V: TRBV11-2
J: TRBJ2-7
DNA: TGTGCCAGCAGCTTAGGGACAGGGGTTCCCTACGAGCAGTACTTC
CDR3: CASSLGTGVPYEQYF